This section outlines one TCR beta chain sequence together with its context. The antigen remains unidentified. This sample was included in a study of Ad26.COV2.S vaccination and SARS-CoV-2 variants. Background on the study: Intramuscularly, Ad26.COV2.S was given either once or twice, 56 days apart. Notes on the study in general: For non-spike TCRs, breadth in vaccine recipients resembled that in placebo recipients.

Indicated treatment: about 20 received Ad26.COV2.S at low or high dose, single or two shots; about 5 received placebo; per-sample allocation not given. Collection of the samples took place on day 63 after the first injection of vaccine or placebo. Clones were sequenced by immunoSEQ multiplex PCR, and TCRdb holds only the in-frame ones, with some missing. The table records around 300,000 clones, approximately 87% of them present only once. The CDR3 consists of 13 residues. Germline V gene data show CDR1 as LNHDA and CDR2 as SQIVND (reference sequence). Trimming removed 7 bases at V and 5 bases at J, with 14 bases between.

This clonotype was obtained from a person between 18 and 65 years old who received the Ad26.COV2.S COVID-19 vaccine or a placebo. The J gene is TRBJ1-2, the V gene TRBV19, with no clear D. The sample consisted of peripheral blood, taken in a trial of Ad26.COV2.S vaccine versus placebo. The CDR3 reads CASMTRDTYGYTF. The CDR3 bases are TGTGCCAGTATGACCCGGGATACTTATGGCTACACCTTC.